Each of the 2 T cell receptor delta chains below was sequenced from the same sample in a study of γδ T cells in repeated Plasmodium falciparum infection. TCRdb re-called the multiplex PCR reads through CATT. The sample consists of roughly 93,000 delta-chain clones, 0.75% to 1% of them appearing once. Vgamma9/Vdelta2+ and Vdelta2-negative gammadelta T cells were flow-sorted from PBMC for bulk sequencing. The material sequenced was gamma-delta T cells from blood. Receptors were obtained from a pool of human donors (malaria-infected and uninfected, not separated).

Regarding this clone: The protein TCRdb lists belongs to a much larger clone and differs from this DNA's translation at residue 7, which points to a read error; the protein shown is made from the DNA. This chain uses TRDV1 with TRDJ3; the match to TRDD3 covers 11 bases. The J gene comes from matching the DNA to germline here; TCRdb lacks it. Germline CDR1 reads TSWWSYY; CDR2 reads QGS. The CDR3 spans 23 residues. V was clipped by 2 bases and J by 3 bases; unmatched bases: 18. Here the CDR3 reads CALGERPLLGLGDTVWDTRQMFF. CDR3 DNA: TGTGCTCTTGGGGAAAGGCCCCTCTTGGGTCTGGGGGATACAGTCTGGGACACCCGACAGATGTTTTTC.

Only a few counts were recorded for this clone. TCRdb shows a much larger clone's protein in place of this DNA's translation, and the two differ at residue 17, likely through a read error; the protein shown is translated from the DNA. The chain links TRDV1 to TRDJ1, with TRDD3 identical over 13 bases. The J gene, left out of TCRdb, was set here by checking the DNA against germline. The junction had 27 bases not matched to a gene; V was cut back by 2 bases and J by 0 bases. The CDR3 totals 25 residues. CDR1 is TSWWSYY, CDR2 QGS, per germline. The CDR3 bases are TGTGCTCTTGGGGAATTACCTTTCACAAGGACTGGGGGATACGCGCGCCAACTGTACACCGATAAACTCATCTTT. Amino acid sequence: CALGELPFTRTGGYARQLYTDKLIF.